This T cell receptor (beta chain) was sequenced for a study of shared T cell receptors in the human thymus. This clone was seen only once. Sequenced by immunoSEQ multiplex PCR; TCRdb stores in-frame clones only, minus some. The table lists hundreds of thousands of clones, approximately 90% of them singletons. The CDR3 runs 17 residues. Germline loops: CDR1 SGHAT, CDR2 FQNNGV. The sample was also linked to a second study, of human thymus T cells. That paper states: Surgeons resected thymus tissue during corrective heart surgery. What appeared biased in thymic and blood repertoires was the usage of V and J genes. There were highly overlapping thymic repertoires among unrelated individuals, as related research reported.

This rearrangement joins TRBV11-2 to TRBJ2-5; 8 bases are a match to TRBD2. The J call may be in error: the DNA end matches TRBJ2-7 better. This TCR came from a boy under three years old with a congenital heart defect. The sample taken for sequencing was thymocytes. The CDR3 loop is CASRKTGSSGMAYEQYF. The CDR3 region has the DNA TGTGCCAGCAGGAAAACAGGGAGTAGCGGGATGGCCTACGAGCAGTACTTC.